The entry below gives a single T cell receptor (beta chain) sequence along with its context. Germline V gene lookup returns CDR1 MDHEN and CDR2 SYDVKM. Trimming left V 0 bases short and J 4 bases short, with 7 bases between. The CDR3 has 14 amino acids. The data were obtained in a study of T cell changes during pregnancy in multiple sclerosis. Data came from immunoSEQ multiplex PCR; TCRdb stores just in-frame clones and leaves some out. The repertoire consists of tens of thousands of clones, with approximately 94% occurring once and the leading ten covering 2.5%. The V and J genes are TRBV28 and TRBJ1-5; D possibly corresponds to TRBD1 (5 bases). This specimen was CD8+ T cells from peripheral blood mononuclear cells, taken after pregnancy. The source of this sequence is a female donor with multiple sclerosis, enrolled in a pregnancy study. The CDR3 bases are TGTGCCAGCAGTTTATGGGGGGGGAATCAGCCCCAGCATTTT. Its protein product is CASSLWGGNQPQHF.